The following is a T cell receptor (beta chain) sequence with its context. A single record per CDR3 protein comes from TCRdb applying MiXCR to the 5' RACE reads. This table holds about 130,000 distinct CDR3 sequences, around 6.6% found once. This record comes from a study of CD8 T cells in ankylosing spondylitis. V was pared by 2 bases and J by 4 bases, with 7 bases of the junction left unmatched. The CDR3 length is 16 residues. CDR1 and CDR2 (germline): MNHEY, SVGAGI. The clonotype originates from a female donor with ankylosing spondylitis or in good health (not recorded which). Sequenced material: blood, either unsorted or a sorted T cell fraction (not recorded which). This sequence joins TRBV6-5 and TRBJ2-2; 7 positions agree with TRBD1. The CDR3 sequence: CASSYLPGQATGELFF. DNA for the CDR3: TGTGCCAGCAGTTACCTACCAGGACAGGCCACCGGGGAGCTGTTTTTT.